What follows are 19 T cell receptor beta chains derived from one specimen sequenced in a study of T cells in Graves' hyperthyroidism and ophthalmopathy. Amplification of TCR beta CDR3 regions used RNA as the template. The TCR CDR3 first-round RT-PCR relied on the HTBI primer set. TCRdb re-derived calls from the multiplex PCR reads in MiXCR, one entry per CDR3 protein. Of roughly 400,000 distinct CDR3 sequences listed, over 12% are singletons. The sample consisted of blood. These receptors all come from a man aged 45-65 years with Graves' ophthalmopathy.

A few counts support this clonotype. The gene calls are TRBV12-5 and TRBJ2-5, with unresolved D. CDR3 length equals 13 residues. Trimming removed 0 bases at V and 4 bases at J, with 6 bases between. Germline V gene data show CDR1 as LGHNT and CDR2 as FRNRAP. CDR3 region: CASGLVGAETQYF. The DNA for the CDR3 is TGTGCTAGTGGTTTGGTTGGTGCAGAGACCCAGTACTTC. The full variable domain, its missing parts supplied by reference TRBV12-5 and TRBJ2-5, is DARVTQTPRHKVTEMGQEVTMRCQPILGHNTVFWYRQTMMQGLELLAYFRNRAPLDDSGMPKDRFSAEMPDATLATLKIQPSEPRDSAVYFCASGLVGAETQYFGPGTRLLVL.

There are many counts of this clonotype. This rearrangement joins TRBV6-5 to TRBJ2-3, with D uncertain. The CDR3 has 14 amino acids. V shed 3 bases and J shed 5 bases, with 12 bases lying between them. The germline gives CDR1 MNHEY, CDR2 SVGAGI. The chain's CDR3 is CASSYSGFQDTQYF. For the CDR3, the DNA is TGTGCCAGCAGTTATAGTGGATTCCAAGATACGCAGTATTTT.

Comments on this clonotype: A much larger clone differs by one base, so this may be a read error. The chain joins TRBV7-9 to TRBJ2-1; 9 bases line up with TRBD2. Germline values: CDR1 SEHNR, CDR2 FQNEAQ (reference sequence). The CDR3 sequence is 14 residues long. V dropped 3 bases and J dropped 9; count of bases not matched to a gene: 6. The CDR3 region has the DNA TGTGCCAGCAGCTTGCCAGCGGGAGGCAGTGAGCAGTTCTTC. Translated: CASSLPAGGSEQFF. Full variable domain (outside the CDR3, taken from reference TRBV7-9 and TRBJ2-1): DTGVSQNPRHKITKRGQNVTFRCDPISEHNRLYWYRQTLGQGPEFLTYFQNEAQLEKSRLLSDRFSAERPKGSFSTLEIQRTEQGDSAMYLCASSLPAGGSEQFFGPGTRLTVL.

The rearrangement links TRBV19 to TRBJ1-1; D gene ambiguous. With 3 bases removed from V and 1 base from J, the gap between germline ends came to 9 bases. The CDR3 is made up of 14 amino acids. From germline, CDR1 is LNHDA and CDR2 SQIVND (reference sequence). The DNA of the CDR3 is TGTGCCAGTAGTATCCCCTACCAGAACACTGAAGCTTTCTTT. This encodes CASSIPYQNTEAFF. The full variable domain, in which reference TRBV19 and TRBJ1-1 provide the parts outside the CDR3, is DGGITQSPKYLFRKEGQNVTLSCEQNLNHDAMYWYRQDPGQGLRLIYYSQIVNDFQKGDIAEGYSVSREKKESFPLTVTSAQKNPTAFYLCASSIPYQNTEAFFGQGTRLTVV.

This clonotype was counted ten times or more. The chain's CDR3 is CASSLGEREGLKNIQYF. The DNA for the CDR3 is TGTGCCAGCAGCTTAGGGGAGCGGGAGGGCCTTAAAAACATTCAGTACTTC. The rearrangement joins TRBV11-2 to TRBJ2-4; 10 bases agree with TRBD2. CDR3 size: 17 residues. J gave up 4 bases and V 1 base, and 7 bases lay outside the gene matches. CDR1 and CDR2 (germline): SGHAT, FQNNGV. The whole variable domain, remainder taken from reference TRBV11-2 and TRBJ2-4, is EAGVAQSPRYKIIEKRQSVAFWCNPISGHATLYWYQQILGQGPKLLIQFQNNGVVDDSQLPKDRFSAERLKGVDSTLKIQPAKLEDSAVYLCASSLGEREGLKNIQYFGAGTRLSVL.

About this clonotype itself: A much larger clone lies one base from this, so it may be a read error. The chain recombines TRBV7-2 with TRBJ2-7; tentative D call: TRBD1 (6 bases). The CDR3 totals 13 residues. The V and J ends lost 5 bases and 3 bases respectively, with 11 bases between them. Germline V gene lookup returns CDR1 SGHTA and CDR2 FQGNSA. The CDR3, as DNA: TGTGCCAGCAGCCCCCGGGACAACTACGAGCAGTACTTC. Its protein is CASSPRDNYEQYF.

Ten or more counts support this clonotype. The V and J genes are TRBV27 and TRBJ2-1; D perhaps matches TRBD1 (6 bases). Germline CDR1 reads MNHEY; CDR2 reads SMNVEV (reference sequence). The CDR3 totals 15 residues. V was pared by 3 bases and J by 8 bases, with 17 bases between. CDR3 DNA sequence: TGTGCCAGCAGTTTTTGGTTGCACAGGGACCATGAGCAGTTCTTC. Translation: CASSFWLHRDHEQFF.

This clonotype was picked up many times. The chain joins TRBV20-1 to TRBJ1-5; D is undetermined. The germline CDR1 and CDR2 sequences are DFQATT and SNEGSKA (reference sequence). The CDR3 has 13 amino acids. V shed 7 bases and J shed 5 bases, with 15 bases lying between them. The CDR3 region is CSVQSGWDQPQHF. In nucleotides, the CDR3 is TGCAGTGTCCAAAGCGGGTGGGATCAGCCCCAGCATTTT.

This clonotype has just a few counts. This may be a read error: a much more frequent sequence differs by one nucleotide. The genes are TRBV20-1 and TRBJ2-1; the match to TRBD2 covers 9 bases. This CDR3 region has 17 residues. The J segment lost 6 bases and the V segment lost 4 bases, leaving 16 bases of the junction unmatched. CDR1 is DFQATT and CDR2 is SNEGSKA in the germline V gene (reference sequence). As DNA, the CDR3 is TGCAGTGCTAAGAGGCGGGAGGGCTCCTCTTCTCTCAATGAGCAGTTCTTC. Amino acids: CSAKRREGSSSLNEQFF.

This clonotype was detected many times. The V call is TRBV7-8, the J call TRBJ1-4; D is unclear. Trimming took 5 bases from V and 0 from J, leaving 10 bases between them. The CDR3 has 15 amino acids. Germline V gene data show CDR1 as SGHVS and CDR2 as FQNEAQ. CDR3 in amino acids: CASSLKMATNEKLFF. CDR3 nucleotide sequence: TGTGCCAGCAGCCTAAAGATGGCAACTAATGAAAAACTGTTTTTT.

The chain carries TRBV20-1 and TRBJ2-3; no firm D call. The CDR3 loop spans 15 amino acids. CDR1 is DFQATT and CDR2 is SNEGSKA in the germline V gene (reference sequence). Between the trimmed V and J ends, which lost 8 bases and 3 bases, there was a span of 21 bases. The CDR3 nucleotides are TGCAGTTCCCAACAACGGGCCCTCGGGACAGATACGCAGTATTTT. Its protein product is CSSQQRALGTDTQYF.

This clonotype was found a few times. The chain joins TRBV11-3 to TRBJ1-1; D remains ambiguous. The CDR3 spans 12 residues. Germline assignment: CDR1 SGHNT and CDR2 YENEEA. V shed 5 bases and J shed 4 bases, with 8 bases lying between them. The CDR3, as DNA: TGTGCCAGCAGCCCCCCTCTCACTGAAGCTTTCTTT. Amino acids: CASSPPLTEAFF.

The V and J genes are TRBV2 and TRBJ1-2, with TRBD1 as a possible D gene (5 bases). The germline gives CDR1 SNHLY, CDR2 FYNNEI. Trimming cost V 3 bases and J 4 bases, with 9 bases left between them. The CDR3 has 13 amino acids. CDR3 sequence reads: CASSERGVYGYTF. CDR3 DNA: TGTGCCAGCAGTGAGCGGGGGGTCTATGGCTACACCTTC. The whole variable domain, remainder taken from reference TRBV2 and TRBJ1-2, is EPEVTQTPSHQVTQMGQEVILRCVPISNHLYFYWYRQILGQKVEFLVSFYNNEISEKSEIFDDQFSVERPDGSNFTLKIRSTKLEDSAMYFCASSERGVYGYTFGSGTRLTVV.

The chain links TRBV6-2 or TRBV6-3 to TRBJ1-4; D gene ambiguous. Trimming took 7 bases from V and 5 from J, leaving 14 bases between them. CDR1 is MNHEY and CDR2 is SVGEGT in the germline V gene. This CDR3 is 14 amino acids long. CDR3 sequence: CASTTGRLNEKLFF. The CDR3 DNA is TGTGCCAGCACCACGGGAAGGCTAAATGAAAAACTGTTTTTT.

This sequence joins TRBV20-1 and TRBJ2-4, with no clear D. CDR1 is DFQATT, CDR2 SNEGSKA, per germline (reference sequence). This CDR3 has 13 amino acids. The V and J ends lost 1 base and 2 bases respectively, with 6 bases between them. This CDR3 reads CSARARSKNIQYF. DNA of the CDR3: TGCAGTGCTAGAGCCAGGTCCAAAAACATTCAGTACTTC.

This clonotype was seen many times. The chain uses TRBV7-9 and TRBJ1-2; TRBD1 agrees at 7 bases. Germline V CDR1 and CDR2: SEHNR, FQNEAQ (reference sequence). V lost 2 bases to trimming and J lost 6 bases; unmatched junction nucleotides: 6. This CDR3 region has 14 residues. DNA for the CDR3: TGTGCCAGCAGCTTAAACCAGGGGGTGGATGGCTACACCTTC. Translating gives CASSLNQGVDGYTF. Full variable domain (remainder filled in from reference TRBV7-9 and TRBJ1-2): DTGVSQNPRHKITKRGQNVTFRCDPISEHNRLYWYRQTLGQGPEFLTYFQNEAQLEKSRLLSDRFSAERPKGSFSTLEIQRTEQGDSAMYLCASSLNQGVDGYTFGSGTRLTVV.

V and J are TRBV3-1 and TRBJ2-7; D is perhaps TRBD2 (6 bases). The CDR3 covers 12 residues. Trimming cost V 6 bases and J 6 bases, with 12 bases left between them. Germline CDR1 and CDR2: LGHDT and YNNKEL (reference sequence). CDR3 amino acids: CASRLANGEQYF. The CDR3 DNA follows: TGTGCCAGCAGGCTAGCGAATGGCGAGCAGTACTTC.

Points on this clonotype: This may stem from a read error, because a much larger clone lies one nucleotide away. The rearrangement joins TRBV3-1 to TRBJ2-2; the match to TRBD2 covers 9 bases. The J segment lost 5 bases and the V segment lost 1 base, leaving 14 bases of the junction unmatched. Germline lookup yields CDR1 LGHDT and CDR2 YNNKEL (reference sequence). This CDR3 has 19 residues. CDR3 bases: TGTGCCAGCAGCCAAGTGGGTAGCGGGGGTTTTCGTTTGACCGGGGAGCTGTTTTTT. Its translation is CASSQVGSGGFRLTGELFF.

This clonotype was seen many times. The J gene is TRBJ1-4, the V gene TRBV28; tentatively, D is TRBD1 (6 bases). Germline V gene lookup returns CDR1 MDHEN and CDR2 SYDVKM. This CDR3 region has 14 residues. Trimming took 6 bases from V and 7 from J, leaving 15 bases between them. The CDR3 DNA is TGTGCCAGCAGCAAGAGGGGGGGCGGTGAAAAACTGTTTTTT. Protein product: CASSKRGGGEKLFF.